By share, the clone carrying this TCR beta chain ranks as medium-sized. This sample is part of a study of CD8+CD57+ T cells in acquired aplastic anemia. Genomic DNA, serving as template, underwent TCR beta VDJ and CDR3 profiling. TCRdb re-called the reads with MiXCR, one entry per CDR3 protein. The table includes about 110,000 distinct CDR3 sequences, around 49% detected once. The CDR3 covers 12 residues. V was clipped by 8 bases and J by 5 bases, with 10 bases between them. Germline lookup yields CDR1 LNHNV and CDR2 YYDKDF (reference sequence). The source of this sequence is a human donor in good health, serving as a control. This chain links TRBV15 with TRBJ2-1; D is possibly TRBD1 or TRBD2 (6 bases each). The sequencing input was sorted CD4+, CD8+, or CD8+CD57+ T cells (not recorded which) from PBMCs. The chain's CDR3 is CATRGPDNEQFF. CDR3 nucleotides: TGTGCCACCCGGGGGCCAGACAATGAGCAGTTCTTC.